The 25 T cell receptor beta chains listed next were all sequenced from one sample in a study of regulatory T cells in long-lasting Graves disease. Through Arm-PCR of CDR3 regions and iRepertoire HTBI primers, TCR beta libraries were built. Using its own MiXCR run on the multiplex PCR reads, TCRdb lists one record per CDR3 protein. The sample carries 400,000 to 450,000 distinct CDR3 sequences, around 15% recorded once. The time point: newly diagnosed GD, antithyroid drugs for less than 3 months. RNA isolated from PBMCs was used to make the TCR library. The sample was also reused in another study, on T cells in Graves' hyperthyroidism and ophthalmopathy.

The sample here was peripheral blood mononuclear cells (PBMCs), taken at new diagnosis, from a patient treated with antithyroid drugs. The receptors stem from a woman aged 30 to 39 with Graves disease.

In its sample, this clonotype was seen many times. The chain has TRBV3-1 and TRBJ2-7; 13 bases are shared with TRBD2. This CDR3 contains 16 residues. The J segment lost 2 bases and the V segment lost 5 bases, leaving 6 bases of the junction unmatched. Germline V gene data show CDR1 as LGHDT and CDR2 as YNNKEL (reference sequence). This CDR3 is CASSSGLAGATYEQYF. The CDR3 DNA reads as TGTGCCAGCAGCTCAGGACTAGCGGGAGCTACCTACGAGCAGTACTTC.

Ten or more counts support this clonotype. The V gene is TRBV29-1, the J gene TRBJ2-3; no definite D call. Germline V gene data show CDR1 as SQVTM and CDR2 as ANQGSEA. Trimming took 4 bases from V and 1 from J, leaving 9 bases between them. This CDR3 is built from 13 residues. The DNA of the CDR3 is TGCAGCGTTGTAGGTAGGCGCACAGATACGCAGTATTTT. Translation: CSVVGRRTDTQYF.

This clonotype was detected ten times or more. The chain uses TRBV20-1 and TRBJ2-3; perhaps TRBD2 as D (5 bases). There are 12 residues in the CDR3. Germline assignment: CDR1 DFQATT and CDR2 SNEGSKA (reference sequence). V lost 3 bases to trimming and J lost 15 bases, with 19 bases between them. CDR3 amino acids: CSASRGLKTSYF. The CDR3 bases are TGCAGTGCTAGTCGGGGTCTTAAGACGAGCTATTTT.

At least ten counts were recorded for this clonotype. V is TRBV20-1 and J is TRBJ1-1, with D possibly matching TRBD1 (6 bases). Trimming stripped 6 bases from V and 1 base from J, with 12 bases between. The CDR3 extends over 13 amino acids. Germline CDR1 is DFQATT and CDR2 is SNEGSKA (reference sequence). The CDR3 region has the DNA TGCAGTGCAGTCGGACAGAAGAACACTGAAGCTTTCTTT. Its translation: CSAVGQKNTEAFF.

There are many counts of this clonotype. V usage is TRBV7-8 and J usage is TRBJ1-3; D is possibly TRBD1 (5 bases). CDR1 and CDR2 (germline): SGHVS, FQNEAQ. The CDR3 covers 16 residues. The ends were cut back, 1 base at V and 1 base at J, with 11 bases in the middle. CDR3 residues: CASSLVPGVSGNTIYF. The CDR3 DNA sequence: TGTGCCAGCAGCTTAGTTCCGGGGGTGTCTGGAAACACCATATATTTT.

The chain is built from TRBV20-1 and TRBJ1-5; 7 nucleotides align to TRBD1. V shed 3 bases, J shed 5 bases, and the junction held 10 bases outside the gene matches. This CDR3 has 15 residues. The germline CDR1 and CDR2 sequences are DFQATT and SNEGSKA (reference sequence). CDR3 in amino acids: CSASPRTGSDQPQHF. CDR3 DNA sequence: TGCAGTGCTAGCCCTCGGACAGGATCCGATCAGCCCCAGCATTTT.

This clonotype was observed at least ten times. V usage is TRBV15 and J usage is TRBJ1-1; D call uncertain. The CDR3 is made up of 19 amino acids. Germline-derived CDR1 and CDR2 are LNHNV and YYDKDF (reference sequence). V lost 1 base, J lost 5 bases, and 26 bases lay in between. For the CDR3, the DNA is TGTGCCACCAGCAGAGCCCTAGGGAAAGCGGTCCCCCAAAATACTGAAGCTTTCTTT. It yields the protein CATSRALGKAVPQNTEAFF.

The chain employs TRBV28 and TRBJ1-2; unclear D gene. Germline assignment: CDR1 MDHEN and CDR2 SYDVKM. The CDR3 loop spans 13 amino acids. V lost 2 bases and J lost 8, with 12 bases in between. The CDR3 spells CASSLPGLRGYTF. DNA for the CDR3: TGTGCCAGCAGTTTACCAGGTTTGAGGGGCTACACCTTC.

This clonotype was recorded many times. The chain is built from TRBV30 and TRBJ2-7; TRBD2 matches 12 bases. This CDR3 contains 13 residues. Germline CDR1 and CDR2: GTSNPN and SVGIG (reference sequence). The CDR3, as DNA: TGTGCTTGGGGACTAGCGGGTTTTTACGAGCAGTACTTC. Translation gives CAWGLAGFYEQYF.

This clonotype occurred many times. This chain uses TRBV20-1 with TRBJ1-4, with a weak D call TRBD1 (5 bases). The CDR3 extends over 13 amino acids. V was pared by 4 bases and J by 8 bases, with 14 bases between. Germline lookup yields CDR1 DFQATT and CDR2 SNEGSKA (reference sequence). CDR3 amino acids: CSATTDSQEKLFF. CDR3 sequence (DNA): TGCAGTGCTACCACTGACAGTCAGGAAAAACTGTTTTTT.

This clonotype was seen many times. The chain is built from TRBV7-2 and TRBJ2-5; D is perhaps TRBD2 (5 bases). The CDR3 covers 15 residues. Trimming left V 1 base short and J 2 bases short, with 11 bases between. CDR1 is SGHTA, CDR2 FQGNSA, per germline. The CDR3 DNA reads TGTGCCAGCAGCTTAGGGGTACGGGAACAAGAGACCCAGTACTTC. As protein: CASSLGVREQETQYF.

Concerning this clonotype: A much larger clone differs from this one at a single base, so this may be a read error. The chain combines TRBV3-1 with TRBJ2-4; D may be TRBD2 (6 bases). The V gene's germline CDR1 is LGHDT and CDR2 YNNKEL (reference sequence). The CDR3 is 14 amino acids. Trimming removed 4 bases at V and 13 bases at J, with 20 bases between. As DNA, the CDR3 is TGTGCCAGCAGCCCGACTAGAACCTACAATGAGCAGTACTTC. Amino acid sequence: CASSPTRTYNEQYF.

This clonotype was seen ten or more times. The CDR3 DNA reads as TGTGCCAGCACTATCCTAGCGGAATACAATGAGCAGTTCTTC. It yields the protein CASTILAEYNEQFF. The V and J genes are TRBV12-3 or TRBV12-4 and TRBJ2-1, with 7 nucleotides matching TRBD2. V trimming: 7 bases; J trimming: 4 bases; junction bases outside the gene matches: 7. This CDR3 has 14 amino acids.

This clonotype was counted at least ten times. The CDR3 region is CASSLYEALSGNTIYF. CDR3 nucleotides: TGTGCCAGCAGCTTATATGAAGCTCTCTCTGGAAACACCATATATTTT. This sequence joins TRBV7-8 and TRBJ1-3; no definite D call. The length of the CDR3 is 16 residues. Trimming cost V 2 bases and J 0 bases, with 11 bases left between them. CDR1 is SGHVS and CDR2 is FQNEAQ in the germline V gene.

This sequence joins TRBV2 and TRBJ2-1; 8 bases map to TRBD2. CDR3 length: 11 amino acids. Trimming removed 9 bases from V and 8 bases from J; junction bases left unmatched: 3. The germline V gene encodes CDR1 SNHLY and CDR2 FYNNEI. The CDR3 DNA reads TGTGCCAGTAGCGGGATCTATGAGCAGTTCTTC. Translation gives CASSGIYEQFF.

This clonotype was seen at least ten times. This rearrangement joins TRBV29-1 to TRBJ2-1, with a possible D match to TRBD2 (5 bases). The germline V gene encodes CDR1 SQVTM and CDR2 ANQGSEA. V was cut by 5 bases and J by 9 bases, with 8 bases left in between. The CDR3 loop spans 10 amino acids. The CDR3 DNA sequence: TGCAGCGTTTCCAGCGGTGAGCAGTTCTTC. It yields the protein CSVSSGEQFF.

This clonotype was recorded at least ten times. The J gene is TRBJ2-7, the V gene TRBV27; D perhaps matches TRBD2 (6 bases). This CDR3 region has 13 residues. Germline loops: CDR1 MNHEY, CDR2 SMNVEV (reference sequence). Trimming cost V 10 bases and J 2 bases, with 15 bases left between them. This CDR3 is CATAPAGPYEQYF. Written as DNA, the CDR3 is TGTGCCACGGCCCCCGCGGGACCCTACGAGCAGTACTTC.

This clonotype showed up many times. The rearrangement uses TRBV28 and TRBJ2-1, with 10 positions matching TRBD2. The CDR3 sequence is 15 residues long. Trimming removed 6 bases from V and 4 bases from J; junction bases left unmatched: 6. CDR1 is MDHEN, CDR2 SYDVKM, per germline. CDR3 DNA sequence: TGTGCCAGCAGCCGAGCGGGAGGGGAGTACAATGAGCAGTTCTTC. This translates into CASSRAGGEYNEQFF. Supplemented by reference TRBV28 and TRBJ2-1, the full variable domain reads DVKVTQSSRYLVKRTGEKVFLECVQDMDHENMFWYRQDPGLGLRLIYFSYDVKMKEKGDIPEGYSVSREKKERFSLILESASTNQTSMYLCASSRAGGEYNEQFFGPGTRLTVL.

This clonotype was seen many times. Here the CDR3 DNA reads TGTGCCAGCAGCGAAAGTTTAGGCAGTGTCTACGAGCAGTACTTC. It specifies CASSESLGSVYEQYF. The rearrangement links TRBV28 to TRBJ2-7; D remains ambiguous. V lost 6 bases, J lost 3 bases, and 18 bases lay in between. Germline values: CDR1 MDHEN, CDR2 SYDVKM. CDR3 length: 15 residues. Based on the CDR3 plus reference TRBV28 and TRBJ2-7, the full variable domain is DVKVTQSSRYLVKRTGEKVFLECVQDMDHENMFWYRQDPGLGLRLIYFSYDVKMKEKGDIPEGYSVSREKKERFSLILESASTNQTSMYLCASSESLGSVYEQYFGPGTRLTVT.

This clonotype showed up many times. The gene calls are TRBV7-9 and TRBJ1-6, with unresolved D. The V gene lost 5 bases and the J gene lost 8 bases, with 13 bases spanning the gap. Germline-derived CDR1 and CDR2 are SEHNR and FQNEAQ (reference sequence). The CDR3 sequence is 14 residues long. CDR3 in DNA: TGTGCCAGCAGCGCGACCCCTCGGGATTCACCCCTCCACTTT. As protein: CASSATPRDSPLHF.

The genes are TRBV4-3 and TRBJ2-3; D call uncertain. The V gene's germline CDR1 is LGHNA and CDR2 YSLEER. V gave up 2 bases and J gave up 0 bases, with 9 bases separating them. The length of the CDR3 is 15 residues. CDR3 nucleotides: TGCGCCAGCAGCCAAATCGTCCATAGCACAGATACGCAGTATTTT. It translates to CASSQIVHSTDTQYF.

There are many counts of this clonotype. V is TRBV5-1 and J is TRBJ2-1; possibly TRBD2 for D (6 bases). The V gene's germline CDR1 is SGHRS and CDR2 YFSETQ. V lost 0 bases and J 5 bases, leaving 12 bases between the germline ends. The CDR3 has 15 residues. This CDR3 reads CASSLDGRDDNEQFF. CDR3 nucleotides: TGCGCCAGCAGCTTGGATGGGCGGGATGACAATGAGCAGTTCTTC.

Ten or more counts support this clonotype. The CDR3 sequence: CASSHRQGTGEQFF. In DNA, the CDR3 is TGTGCCAGCAGCCACCGACAGGGTACGGGTGAGCAGTTCTTC. V gene TRBV11-2 combines with J gene TRBJ2-1; 7 bases align to TRBD1. Germline V gene lookup returns CDR1 SGHAT and CDR2 FQNNGV. J was trimmed by 9 bases and V by 5 bases; bases with no gene match: 10. This CDR3 comprises 14 residues.

At least ten counts were recorded for this clonotype. The genes are TRBV7-9 and TRBJ2-1, with 9 nucleotides matching TRBD1. This CDR3 has 14 amino acids. Germline V CDR1 and CDR2: SEHNR, FQNEAQ (reference sequence). V was clipped by 5 bases and J by 8 bases; unmatched bases: 7. DNA for the CDR3: TGTGCCAGCAGCCCGGGGACAGGGTGGGATGAGCAGTTCTTC. Its translation is CASSPGTGWDEQFF.

This clonotype has more than one count but fewer than ten. V is TRBV20-1 and J is TRBJ1-1; 9 nucleotides line up with TRBD1. V was clipped by 6 bases and J by 1 base; unmatched bases: 12. Germline-derived CDR1 and CDR2 are DFQATT and SNEGSKA (reference sequence). The CDR3 has 16 residues. CDR3 bases: TGCAGTGCCCCTAAAACAGGGGGCTATAGGAACACTGAAGCTTTCTTT. Protein sequence: CSAPKTGGYRNTEAFF.